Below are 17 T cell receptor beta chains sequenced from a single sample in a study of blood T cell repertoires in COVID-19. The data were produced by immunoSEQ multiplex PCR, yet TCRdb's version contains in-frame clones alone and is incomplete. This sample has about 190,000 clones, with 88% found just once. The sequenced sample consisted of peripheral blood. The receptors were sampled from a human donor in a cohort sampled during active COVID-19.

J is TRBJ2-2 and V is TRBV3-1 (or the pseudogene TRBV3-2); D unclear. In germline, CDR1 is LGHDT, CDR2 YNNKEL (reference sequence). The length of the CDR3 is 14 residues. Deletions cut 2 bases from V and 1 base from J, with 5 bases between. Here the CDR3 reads CASSQNRNTGELFF. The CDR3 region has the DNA TGTGCCAGCAGCCAAAACAGGAACACCGGGGAGCTGTTTTTT.

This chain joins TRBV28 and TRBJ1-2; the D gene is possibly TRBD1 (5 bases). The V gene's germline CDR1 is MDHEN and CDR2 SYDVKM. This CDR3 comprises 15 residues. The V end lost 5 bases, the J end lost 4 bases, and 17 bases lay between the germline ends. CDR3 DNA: TGTGCCAGCAGTCCTCGGGGCCGGGGGAGCTATGGCTACACCTTC. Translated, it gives CASSPRGRGSYGYTF.

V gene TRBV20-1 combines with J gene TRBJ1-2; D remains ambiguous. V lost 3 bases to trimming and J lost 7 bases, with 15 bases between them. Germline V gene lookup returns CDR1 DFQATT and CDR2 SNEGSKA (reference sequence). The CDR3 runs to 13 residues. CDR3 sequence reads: CSASRKGGSGYTF. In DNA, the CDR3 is TGCAGTGCTAGTCGGAAGGGAGGGTCTGGCTACACCTTC.

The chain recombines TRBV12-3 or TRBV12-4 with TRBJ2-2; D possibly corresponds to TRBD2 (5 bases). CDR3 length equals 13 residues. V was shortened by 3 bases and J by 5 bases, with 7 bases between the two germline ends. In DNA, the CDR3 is TGTGCCAGCAGTTTCCCGGGGACCGGGGAGCTGTTTTTT. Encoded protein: CASSFPGTGELFF.

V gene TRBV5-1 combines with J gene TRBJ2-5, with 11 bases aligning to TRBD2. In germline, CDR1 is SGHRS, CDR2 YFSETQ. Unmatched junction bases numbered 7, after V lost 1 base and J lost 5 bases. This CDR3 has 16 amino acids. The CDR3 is CASSLRSGGAVETQYF. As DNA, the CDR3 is TGCGCCAGCAGCTTGCGTAGCGGGGGGGCCGTTGAGACCCAGTACTTC.

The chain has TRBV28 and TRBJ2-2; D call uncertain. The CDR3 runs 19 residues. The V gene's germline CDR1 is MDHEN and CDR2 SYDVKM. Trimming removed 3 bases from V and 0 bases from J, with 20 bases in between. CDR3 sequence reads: CASSFPPPGRHSNTGELFF. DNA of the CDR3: TGTGCCAGCAGTTTCCCACCCCCTGGCAGACACTCGAACACCGGGGAGCTGTTTTTT.

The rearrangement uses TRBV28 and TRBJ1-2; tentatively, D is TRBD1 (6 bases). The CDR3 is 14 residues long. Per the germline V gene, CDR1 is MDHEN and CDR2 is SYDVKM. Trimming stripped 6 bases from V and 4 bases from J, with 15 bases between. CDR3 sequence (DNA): TGTGCCAGCAGACAAGAACAGGGCGCCTATGGCTACACCTTC. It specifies CASRQEQGAYGYTF.

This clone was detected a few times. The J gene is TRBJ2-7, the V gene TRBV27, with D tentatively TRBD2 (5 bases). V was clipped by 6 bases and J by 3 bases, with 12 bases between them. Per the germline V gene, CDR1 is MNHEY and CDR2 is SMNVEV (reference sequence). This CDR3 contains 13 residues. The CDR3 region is CASRRLPFYEQYF. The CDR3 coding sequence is TGTGCCAGCAGGCGACTACCATTCTACGAGCAGTACTTC.

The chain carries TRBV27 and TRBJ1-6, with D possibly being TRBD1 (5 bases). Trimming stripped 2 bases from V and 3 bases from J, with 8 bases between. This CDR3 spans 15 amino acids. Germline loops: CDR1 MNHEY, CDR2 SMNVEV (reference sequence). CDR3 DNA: TGTGCCAGCAGTTTAGGCAGGGACTATAATTCACCCCTCCACTTT. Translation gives CASSLGRDYNSPLHF.

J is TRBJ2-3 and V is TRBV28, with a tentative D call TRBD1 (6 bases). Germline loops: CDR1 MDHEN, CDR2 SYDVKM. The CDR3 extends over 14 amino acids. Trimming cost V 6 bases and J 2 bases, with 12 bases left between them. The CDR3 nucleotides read TGTGCCAGCAGAATAGGGACACACACAGATACGCAGTATTTT. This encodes CASRIGTHTDTQYF. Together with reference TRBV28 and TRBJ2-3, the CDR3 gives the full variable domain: DVKVTQSSRYLVKRTGEKVFLECVQDMDHENMFWYRQDPGLGLRLIYFSYDVKMKEKGDIPEGYSVSREKKERFSLILESASTNQTSMYLCASRIGTHTDTQYFGPGTRLTVL.

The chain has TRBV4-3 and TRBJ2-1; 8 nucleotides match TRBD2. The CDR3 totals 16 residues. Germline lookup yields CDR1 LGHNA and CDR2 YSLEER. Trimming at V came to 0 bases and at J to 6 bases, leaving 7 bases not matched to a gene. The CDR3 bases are TGCGCCAGCAGCCAAGATCGCCCGGGAGGGCTCAATGAGCAGTTCTTC. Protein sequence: CASSQDRPGGLNEQFF.

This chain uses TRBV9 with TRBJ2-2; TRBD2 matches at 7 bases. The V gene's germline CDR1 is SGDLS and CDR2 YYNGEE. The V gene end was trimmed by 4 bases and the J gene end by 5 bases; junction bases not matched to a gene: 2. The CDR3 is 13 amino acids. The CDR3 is CASSRGVTGELFF. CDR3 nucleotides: TGTGCCAGCAGCCGGGGGGTGACCGGGGAGCTGTTTTTT.

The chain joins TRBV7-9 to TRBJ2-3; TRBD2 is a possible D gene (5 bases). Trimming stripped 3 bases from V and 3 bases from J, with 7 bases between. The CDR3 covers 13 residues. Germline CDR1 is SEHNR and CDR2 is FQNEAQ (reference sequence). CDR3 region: CASSFTGTDTQYF. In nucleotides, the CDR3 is TGTGCCAGCAGCTTTACGGGGACAGATACGCAGTATTTT.

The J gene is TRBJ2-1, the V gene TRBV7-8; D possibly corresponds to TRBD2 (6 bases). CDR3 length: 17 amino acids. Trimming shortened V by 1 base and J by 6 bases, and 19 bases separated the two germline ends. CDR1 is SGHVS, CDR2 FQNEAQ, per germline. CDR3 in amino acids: CASSLEWYGSSGNEQFF. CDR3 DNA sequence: TGTGCCAGCAGCTTAGAATGGTACGGGAGCTCGGGCAATGAGCAGTTCTTC.

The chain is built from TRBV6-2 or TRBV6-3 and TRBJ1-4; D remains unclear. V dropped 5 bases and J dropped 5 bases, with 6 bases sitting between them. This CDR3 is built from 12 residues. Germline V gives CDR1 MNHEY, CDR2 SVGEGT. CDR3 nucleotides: TGTGCCAGCAGTCCGGTAAATGAAAAACTGTTTTTT. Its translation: CASSPVNEKLFF.

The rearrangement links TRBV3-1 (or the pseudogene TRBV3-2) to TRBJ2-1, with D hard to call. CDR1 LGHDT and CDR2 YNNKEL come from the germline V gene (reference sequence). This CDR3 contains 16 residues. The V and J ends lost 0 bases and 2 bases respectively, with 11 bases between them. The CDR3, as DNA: TGTGCCAGCAGCCAAGACTCCGGGTCTCCCTACAATGAGCAGTTCTTC. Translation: CASSQDSGSPYNEQFF.

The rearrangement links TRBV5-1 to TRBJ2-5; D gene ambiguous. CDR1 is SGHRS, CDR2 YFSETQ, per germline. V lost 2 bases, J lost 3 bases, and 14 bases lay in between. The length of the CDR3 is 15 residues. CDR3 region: CASSFGSIVEETQYF. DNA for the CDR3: TGCGCCAGCAGCTTCGGTAGCATTGTAGAAGAGACCCAGTACTTC.